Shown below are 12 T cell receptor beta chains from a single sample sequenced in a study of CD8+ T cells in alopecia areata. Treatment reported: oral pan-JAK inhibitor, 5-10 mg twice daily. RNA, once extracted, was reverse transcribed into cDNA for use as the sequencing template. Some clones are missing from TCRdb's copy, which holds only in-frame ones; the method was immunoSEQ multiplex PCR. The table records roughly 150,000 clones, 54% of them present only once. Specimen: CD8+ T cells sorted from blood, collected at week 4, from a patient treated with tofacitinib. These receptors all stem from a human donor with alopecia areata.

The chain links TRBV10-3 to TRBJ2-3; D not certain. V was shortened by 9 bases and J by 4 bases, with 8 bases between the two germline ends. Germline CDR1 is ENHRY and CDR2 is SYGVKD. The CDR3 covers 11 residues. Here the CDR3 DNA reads TGTGCCATTCTTGTAGCAGATACGCAGTATTTT. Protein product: CAILVADTQYF.

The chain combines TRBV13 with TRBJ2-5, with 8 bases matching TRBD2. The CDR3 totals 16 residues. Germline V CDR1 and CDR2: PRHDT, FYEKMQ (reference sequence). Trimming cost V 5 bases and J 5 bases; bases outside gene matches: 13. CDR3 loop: CASSPSGSGGAETQYF. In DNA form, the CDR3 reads TGTGCCAGCAGCCCCAGTGGGAGCGGGGGAGCCGAGACCCAGTACTTC.

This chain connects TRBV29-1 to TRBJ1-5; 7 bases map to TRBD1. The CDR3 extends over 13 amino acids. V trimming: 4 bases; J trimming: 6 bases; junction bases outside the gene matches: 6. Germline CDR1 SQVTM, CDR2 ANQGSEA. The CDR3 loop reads CSVVTGPLQPQHF. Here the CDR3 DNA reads TGCAGCGTTGTGACAGGGCCTCTTCAGCCCCAGCATTTT.

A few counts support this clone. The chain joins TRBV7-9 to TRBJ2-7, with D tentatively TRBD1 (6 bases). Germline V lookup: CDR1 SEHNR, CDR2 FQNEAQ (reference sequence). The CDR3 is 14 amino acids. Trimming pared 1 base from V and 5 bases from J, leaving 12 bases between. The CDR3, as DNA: TGTGCCAGCAGCTTAGGGACAGCTCCCCACGAGCAGTACTTC. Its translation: CASSLGTAPHEQYF.

DNA of the CDR3: TGTGCCAGCAGTTTGACAGAAACCTACGAGCAGTACTTC. Translated: CASSLTETYEQYF. The chain links TRBV6-1 to TRBJ2-7; tentative D call: TRBD1 (5 bases). CDR3 length equals 13 residues. Germline V gene sequence: CDR1 MNHNS, CDR2 SASEGT. Trimming removed 5 bases at V and 2 bases at J, with 10 bases between.

CDR3 region: CASKAGEVEQYF. The CDR3 coding sequence is TGTGCCAGCAAGGCGGGGGAGGTCGAGCAGTACTTC. This sequence joins TRBV13 and TRBJ2-7; 7 bases match TRBD2. CDR1 and CDR2 from the germline V gene are PRHDT and FYEKMQ (reference sequence). Trimming at V came to 7 bases and at J to 6 bases, leaving 6 bases not matched to a gene. The CDR3 runs to 12 residues.

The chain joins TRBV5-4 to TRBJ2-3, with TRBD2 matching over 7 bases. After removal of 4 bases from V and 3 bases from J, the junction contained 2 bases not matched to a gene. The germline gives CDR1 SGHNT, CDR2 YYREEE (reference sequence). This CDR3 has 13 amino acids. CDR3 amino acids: CASSRGGTDTQYF. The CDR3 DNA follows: TGTGCCAGCAGCCGCGGGGGAACAGATACGCAGTATTTT.

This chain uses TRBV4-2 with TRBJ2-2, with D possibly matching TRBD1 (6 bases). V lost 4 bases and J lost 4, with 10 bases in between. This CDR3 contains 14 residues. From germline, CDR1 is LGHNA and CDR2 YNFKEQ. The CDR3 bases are TGTGCCAGCAGCCCATTGACAGGCACCGGGGAGCTGTTTTTT. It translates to CASSPLTGTGELFF.

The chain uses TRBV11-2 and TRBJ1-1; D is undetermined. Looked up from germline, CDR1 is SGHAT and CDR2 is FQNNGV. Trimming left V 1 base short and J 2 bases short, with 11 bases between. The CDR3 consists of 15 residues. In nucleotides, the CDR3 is TGTGCCAGCAGCTTAGCCCTCGGGAGAAACACTGAAGCTTTCTTT. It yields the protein CASSLALGRNTEAFF.

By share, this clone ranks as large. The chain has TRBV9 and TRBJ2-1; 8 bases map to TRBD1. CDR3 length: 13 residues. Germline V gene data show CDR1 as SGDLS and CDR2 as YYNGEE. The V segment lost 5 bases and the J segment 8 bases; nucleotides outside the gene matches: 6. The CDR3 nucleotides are TGTGCCAGCAGTCTGGGACAGGTTGATGAGCAGTTCTTC. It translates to CASSLGQVDEQFF.

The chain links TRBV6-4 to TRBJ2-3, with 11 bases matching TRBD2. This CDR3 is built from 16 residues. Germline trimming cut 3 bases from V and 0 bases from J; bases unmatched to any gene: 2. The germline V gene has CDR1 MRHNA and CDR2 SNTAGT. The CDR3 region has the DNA TGTGCCAGCAGTGATAGCGGGGGGGGAAGCACAGATACGCAGTATTTT. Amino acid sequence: CASSDSGGGSTDTQYF.

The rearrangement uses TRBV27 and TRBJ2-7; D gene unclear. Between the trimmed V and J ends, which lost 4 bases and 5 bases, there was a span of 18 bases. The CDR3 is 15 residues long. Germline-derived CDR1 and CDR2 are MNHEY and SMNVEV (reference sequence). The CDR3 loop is CASSSTFRVFDEQYF. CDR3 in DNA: TGTGCCAGCAGTTCCACGTTTCGGGTCTTCGACGAGCAGTACTTC.